The 21 T cell receptor beta chains below were found in one sample sequenced in a study of Graves' ophthalmopathy and Graves' hyperthyroidism. RNA transcripts served as template for amplifying TCR beta CDR3 sequences. The authors performed first-round RT-PCR with HTBI primers and then a second-round multiplex PCR. TCRdb recomputed calls from the multiplex PCR reads with MiXCR, one row per CDR3 protein. The sample contains about 500,000 distinct CDR3 sequences, just under 40% of which appear only once. The specimen sequenced was peripheral blood or thyroid tissue (not recorded which). Receptors originate from an adult man with Graves' hyperthyroidism.

With respect to this clonotype: Possible read error: a much larger clone is one base away. The rearrangement joins TRBV7-3 to TRBJ2-7, with TRBD1 as a possible D gene (6 bases). Germline CDR1 reads SGHTA; CDR2 reads FQGTGA. This CDR3 is built from 14 residues. CDR3 DNA: TGTGCCAGCAGCCTAAAAACAGGGTACGATGAGCGGTACTTC. Translation gives CASSLKTGYDERYF. Together with reference TRBV7-3 and TRBJ2-7, the CDR3 gives the full variable domain: GAGVSQTPSNKVTEKGKYVELRCDPISGHTALYWYRQSLGQGPEFLIYFQGTGAADDSGLPNDRFFAVRPEGSVSTLKIQRTERGDSAVYLCASSLKTGYDERYFGPGTRLTVT.

The rearrangement links TRBV28 to TRBJ1-6, with D possibly TRBD1 on 5 matching bases. The V gene lost 1 base and the J gene lost 10 bases, with 11 bases spanning the gap. Germline CDR1 MDHEN, CDR2 SYDVKM. CDR3 length equals 14 residues. This CDR3 reads CASSLSGGRSPLHF. The DNA for the CDR3 is TGTGCCAGCAGTTTATCGGGGGGTCGGTCACCCCTCCACTTT.

This clonotype was recorded at least ten times. The chain links TRBV24-1 to TRBJ2-6; D uncertain. The V end was cut by 0 bases, the J end by 4 bases, with 6 bases between. Germline values: CDR1 KGHDR, CDR2 SFDVKD. This CDR3 is built from 15 residues. The CDR3 sequence: CATSDLRSGANVLTF. CDR3 DNA: TGTGCCACCAGTGATTTGCGGAGCGGGGCCAACGTCCTGACTTTC.

The chain couples TRBV20-1 to TRBJ1-2; 9 bases agree with TRBD1. CDR1 is DFQATT and CDR2 is SNEGSKA in the germline V gene (reference sequence). Germline trimming cut 6 bases from V and 8 bases from J; bases unmatched to any gene: 7. The CDR3 has 12 amino acids. As DNA, the CDR3 is TGCAGTGCGGGAGGGACAGGGAGCGGCTACACCTTC. This codes for CSAGGTGSGYTF.

This clonotype showed up just a few times. The V call is TRBV19, the J call TRBJ1-1; perhaps TRBD1 as D (5 bases). Germline CDR1 is LNHDA and CDR2 is SQIVND (reference sequence). Trimming stripped 1 base from V and 5 bases from J, with 14 bases between. The CDR3 runs 15 residues. The CDR3, as DNA: TGTGCCAGTAGTATAGGGGGGGTGGCAAGGACTGAAGCTTTCTTT. It yields the protein CASSIGGVARTEAFF.

This clonotype was counted only a few times. The rearrangement uses TRBV2 and TRBJ1-1; D not certain. The length of the CDR3 is 14 residues. V lost 6 bases and J lost 1, with 12 bases in between. From germline, CDR1 is SNHLY and CDR2 FYNNEI. The CDR3 loop is CASSQAATNTEAFF. CDR3 coding DNA: TGTGCCAGCAGCCAAGCGGCAACGAACACTGAAGCTTTCTTT.

This clonotype was observed many times. The chain has TRBV9 and TRBJ1-4; tentative D call: TRBD1 (5 bases). Germline loops: CDR1 SGDLS, CDR2 YYNGEE. Trimming stripped 0 bases from V and 0 bases from J, with 9 bases between. The CDR3 totals 16 residues. CDR3 nucleotide sequence: TGTGCCAGCAGCGTAGGCAGGGCCCCAACTAATGAAAAACTGTTTTTT. Protein sequence: CASSVGRAPTNEKLFF.

The sample holds many counts of this clonotype. The rearrangement uses TRBV6-1 and TRBJ1-5; D remains unclear. This CDR3 has 15 residues. Germline loops: CDR1 MNHNS, CDR2 SASEGT. The ends were cut back, 4 bases at V and 0 bases at J, with 10 bases in the middle. The CDR3 here is CASSGRRDSNQPQHF. The CDR3 DNA sequence: TGTGCCAGCAGTGGGCGACGGGATAGCAATCAGCCCCAGCATTTT.

The chain is built from TRBV12-3 or TRBV12-4 and TRBJ1-4; 8 positions match TRBD1. This CDR3 region has 16 residues. Losses at the gene ends were 1 base for V and 7 bases for J; bases not matched to a gene: 8. Here the CDR3 reads CASSLGGTGTREKLFF. The CDR3 nucleotides read TGTGCCAGCAGTTTAGGAGGGACAGGAACGCGTGAAAAACTGTTTTTT.

At least ten counts were recorded for this clonotype. This sequence joins TRBV4-2 and TRBJ1-2; perhaps TRBD1 as D (6 bases). V lost 1 base and J 8 bases, leaving 11 bases between the germline ends. Germline V gene data show CDR1 as LGHNA and CDR2 as YNFKEQ. This CDR3 has 13 amino acids. CDR3 DNA: TGTGCCAGCAGCCAAGTGGGGGGGGCCGGCTACACCTTC. It translates to CASSQVGGAGYTF.

This clonotype was seen many times. The V and J genes are TRBV12-3 or TRBV12-4 and TRBJ2-6; TRBD2 is a possible D gene (5 bases). With 7 bases removed from V and 0 bases from J, the gap between germline ends came to 7 bases. The CDR3 is 14 residues long. In DNA, the CDR3 is TGTGCCAGCATGGGGAGCTCTGGGGCCAACGTCCTGACTTTC. It codes for CASMGSSGANVLTF.

At least ten counts were recorded for this clonotype. V and J are TRBV11-2 and TRBJ1-4; unclear D gene. Trimming cost V 2 bases and J 4 bases, with 8 bases left between them. Germline V gives CDR1 SGHAT, CDR2 FQNNGV. This CDR3 spans 14 amino acids. The CDR3 spells CASSLRGINEKLFF. The DNA of the CDR3 is TGTGCCAGCAGCTTAAGAGGGATTAATGAAAAACTGTTTTTT.

This sequence joins TRBV2 and TRBJ1-6; 9 positions agree with TRBD1. V lost 8 bases, J lost 11 bases, and 13 bases stayed unmatched. Germline-derived CDR1 and CDR2 are SNHLY and FYNNEI. The CDR3 totals 15 residues. The CDR3 nucleotides read TGTGCCAGCCGACGGGGGACAGGGAATGGTGCACCCCTCCACTTT. Its protein product is CASRRGTGNGAPLHF.

This clonotype was counted between two and nine times. This rearrangement joins TRBV2 to TRBJ2-7; 7 bases map to TRBD2. The CDR3 has 15 amino acids. The junction had 8 bases not matched to a gene; V was cut back by 5 bases and J by 1 base. Germline-derived CDR1 and CDR2 are SNHLY and FYNNEI. This CDR3 is CASSPQAGRSYEQYF. CDR3 DNA: TGTGCCAGCAGTCCTCAAGCGGGGAGATCCTACGAGCAGTACTTC.

In its sample, this clonotype was seen many times. V usage is TRBV10-2 and J usage is TRBJ2-2; 7 nucleotides align to TRBD2. CDR1 and CDR2 from the germline V gene are WSHSY and SAAADI. This CDR3 contains 15 residues. After removal of 2 bases from V and 2 bases from J, the junction contained 2 bases not matched to a gene. CDR3 residues: CASSEGRANTGELFF. In DNA form, the CDR3 reads TGCGCCAGCAGTGAGGGGAGGGCCAACACCGGGGAGCTGTTTTTT.

There are many counts of this clonotype. The CDR3 here is CASSARTATGTEAFF. CDR3 sequence (DNA): TGTGCCAGCAGTGCCCGGACAGCCACCGGCACTGAAGCTTTCTTT. This chain links TRBV12-3 or TRBV12-4 with TRBJ1-1, with D tentatively TRBD1 (6 bases). Trimming removed 5 bases from V and 4 bases from J, with 17 bases in between. CDR3 length: 15 amino acids.

This clonotype has more than one count but fewer than ten. A read error may account for a junction end that differs from germline. This sequence joins TRBV7-2 and TRBJ2-7; D may be TRBD1 (6 bases). The V gene's germline CDR1 is SGHTA and CDR2 FQGNSA. The CDR3 sequence is 12 residues long. Here the CDR3 DNA reads TGTGCCAACAGCTTAGGGGGTTACGAGCAGTACTTC. This translates into CANSLGGYEQYF.

The chain couples TRBV10-3 to TRBJ1-4; D might be TRBD1 (5 bases). Germline lookup yields CDR1 ENHRY and CDR2 SYGVKD. V gave up 10 bases and J gave up 4 bases, with 19 bases separating them. The CDR3 is 15 residues long. This chain's CDR3 is CASRPKAGINEKLFF. The CDR3 nucleotides are TGTGCCAGCAGACCCAAGGCAGGGATTAATGAAAAACTGTTTTTT.

This clonotype was seen ten or more times. V gene TRBV10-3 combines with J gene TRBJ2-7; 8 bases are a match to TRBD2. Looked up from germline, CDR1 is ENHRY and CDR2 is SYGVKD. The junction had 4 bases not matched to a gene; V was cut back by 3 bases and J by 9 bases. The CDR3 covers 12 residues. The CDR3 is CAISEAGVVQYF. CDR3 sequence (DNA): TGTGCCATCAGTGAAGCGGGAGTGGTGCAGTACTTC.

This clonotype was seen repeatedly, ten times or more. The V and J genes are TRBV5-1 and TRBJ2-5; D is perhaps TRBD2 (5 bases). Germline V gives CDR1 SGHRS, CDR2 YFSETQ. This CDR3 is built from 16 residues. V lost 1 base and J 1 base, leaving 14 bases between the germline ends. The CDR3 reads CASSLNSGGRQETQYF. The CDR3 region has the DNA TGCGCCAGCAGCTTGAACAGCGGAGGACGCCAAGAGACCCAGTACTTC.

About this clonotype itself: The junction differs from germline at one of its ends, possibly a read error. The chain has TRBV10-2 and TRBJ1-5; a weak D match, TRBD1 (6 bases). The CDR3 is 18 amino acids. Germline CDR1 is WSHSY and CDR2 is SAAADI. The CDR3 spells CASSPLGSQGGRGQPQHF. The CDR3, as DNA: TGTGCCAGCAGTCCCTTAGGGTCACAGGGAGGTCGTGGTCAGCCCCAGCATTTT.